The 4 T cell receptor beta chains below were found in one sample sequenced in a study of blood T cell repertoires in COVID-19. TCRdb's table, derived via immunoSEQ multiplex PCR, lists solely in-frame clones and lacks some. The table lists 150,000 to 200,000 clones, 89% of them singletons. Sequencing was done on a sample of PBMCs or T cells enriched from blood (not recorded which). These receptors all stem from a woman between 18 and 29 years old who had recovered from COVID-19.

The J gene is TRBJ2-6, the V gene TRBV7-9; tentatively, D is TRBD1 (7 bases). The CDR3 runs to 13 residues. The germline CDR1 and CDR2 sequences are SEHNR and FQNEAQ (reference sequence). The germline V and J ends were trimmed by 3 bases and 10 bases, with 10 bases remaining between them. The CDR3 protein is CASSLPGGNVLTF. The CDR3 DNA is TGTGCCAGCAGCTTGCCAGGGGGGAACGTCCTGACTTTC.

The CDR3 spells CASSLQGSYGYTF. The DNA of the CDR3 is TGTGCCAGCAGCTTACAGGGAAGCTATGGCTACACCTTC. The rearrangement uses TRBV5-4 and TRBJ1-2, with a tentative D call TRBD1 (6 bases). CDR3 length equals 13 residues. Germline values: CDR1 SGHNT, CDR2 YYREEE (reference sequence). V was clipped by 2 bases and J by 4 bases, with 9 bases between them.

This clone was counted once. This chain links TRBV6-1 with TRBJ2-7; D gene unclear. Germline loops: CDR1 MNHNS, CDR2 SASEGT. The CDR3 contains 14 residues. Trimming took 3 bases from V and 2 from J, leaving 11 bases between them. The chain's CDR3 is CASSDSVRAYEQYF. The CDR3 nucleotides are TGTGCCAGCAGTGATTCCGTAAGAGCCTACGAGCAGTACTTC.

This chain joins TRBV14 and TRBJ2-7; 7 positions agree with TRBD1. Losses at the gene ends were 2 bases for V and 3 bases for J; bases not matched to a gene: 10. Per germline, CDR1 SGHDN and CDR2 FVKESK. The CDR3 has 16 residues. The DNA for the CDR3 is TGTGCCAGCAGCCAAAGGGCAGGGGGTCTCGGCTACGAGCAGTACTTC. Translating it yields CASSQRAGGLGYEQYF.